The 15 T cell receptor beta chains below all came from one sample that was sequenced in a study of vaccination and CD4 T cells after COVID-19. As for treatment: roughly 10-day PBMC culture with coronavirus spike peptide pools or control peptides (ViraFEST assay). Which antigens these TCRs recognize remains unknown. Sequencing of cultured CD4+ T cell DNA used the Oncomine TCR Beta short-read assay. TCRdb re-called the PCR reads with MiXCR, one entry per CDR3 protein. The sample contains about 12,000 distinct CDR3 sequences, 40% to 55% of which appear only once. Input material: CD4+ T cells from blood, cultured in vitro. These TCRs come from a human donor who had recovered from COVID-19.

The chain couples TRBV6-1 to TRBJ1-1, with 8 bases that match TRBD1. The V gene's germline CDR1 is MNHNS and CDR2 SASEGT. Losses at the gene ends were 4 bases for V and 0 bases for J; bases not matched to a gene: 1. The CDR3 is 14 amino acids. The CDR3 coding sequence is TGTGCCAGCAGTGGGGACAGGTTGAACACTGAAGCTTTCTTT. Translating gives CASSGDRLNTEAFF.

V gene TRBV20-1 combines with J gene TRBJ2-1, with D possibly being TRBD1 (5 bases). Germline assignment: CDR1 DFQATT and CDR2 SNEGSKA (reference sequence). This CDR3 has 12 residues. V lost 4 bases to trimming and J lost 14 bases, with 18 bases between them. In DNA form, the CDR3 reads TGCAGTGCTATCCCAGGCCAGATACAGGAGTTCTTC. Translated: CSAIPGQIQEFF.

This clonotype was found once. CDR3 in amino acids: CSGTLATRDNEQFF. The CDR3 bases are TGCAGCGGCACCCTAGCGACACGGGACAATGAGCAGTTCTTC. This sequence joins TRBV20-1 and TRBJ2-1; D may be TRBD2 (6 bases). The V gene's germline CDR1 is DFQATT and CDR2 SNEGSKA (reference sequence). The CDR3 is 14 amino acids.

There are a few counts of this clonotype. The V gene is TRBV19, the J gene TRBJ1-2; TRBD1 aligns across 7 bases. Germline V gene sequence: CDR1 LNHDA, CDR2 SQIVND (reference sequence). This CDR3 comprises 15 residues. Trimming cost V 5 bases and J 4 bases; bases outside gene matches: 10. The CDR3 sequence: CASSAQTGSSYGYTF. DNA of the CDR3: TGTGCCAGTAGTGCCCAGACAGGGTCTAGCTATGGCTACACCTTC.

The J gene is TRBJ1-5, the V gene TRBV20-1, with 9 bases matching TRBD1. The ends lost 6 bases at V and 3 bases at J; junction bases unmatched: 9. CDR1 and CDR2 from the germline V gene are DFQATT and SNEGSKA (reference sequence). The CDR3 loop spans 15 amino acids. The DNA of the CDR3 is TGCAGTGCCCGGTCGGGGACAGGGAACAATCAGCCCCAGCATTTT. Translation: CSARSGTGNNQPQHF.

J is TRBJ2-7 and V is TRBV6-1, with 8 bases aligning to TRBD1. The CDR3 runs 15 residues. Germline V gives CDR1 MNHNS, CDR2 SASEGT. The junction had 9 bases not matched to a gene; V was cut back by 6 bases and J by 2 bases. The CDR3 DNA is TGTGCCAGCAGAAGACCGACAGGGGCTACCTACGAGCAGTACTTC. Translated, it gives CASRRPTGATYEQYF.

The CDR3: CASSQGTSGIPGELFF. The CDR3 DNA is TGTGCCAGCAGCCAGGGGACTAGCGGGATCCCCGGGGAGCTGTTTTTT. The V call is TRBV7-6, the J call TRBJ2-2, with 13 bases fitting TRBD2. From germline, CDR1 is SGHVS and CDR2 FNYEAQ. This CDR3 is 16 amino acids long. Losses at the gene ends were 5 bases for V and 6 bases for J; bases not matched to a gene: 6.

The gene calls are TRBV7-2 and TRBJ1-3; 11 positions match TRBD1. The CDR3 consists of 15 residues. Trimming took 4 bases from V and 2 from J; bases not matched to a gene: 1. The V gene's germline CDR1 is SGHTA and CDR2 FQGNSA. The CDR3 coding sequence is TGTGCCAGCAGCTCGGACAGGGGGCCTGGAAACACCATATATTTT. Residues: CASSSDRGPGNTIYF.

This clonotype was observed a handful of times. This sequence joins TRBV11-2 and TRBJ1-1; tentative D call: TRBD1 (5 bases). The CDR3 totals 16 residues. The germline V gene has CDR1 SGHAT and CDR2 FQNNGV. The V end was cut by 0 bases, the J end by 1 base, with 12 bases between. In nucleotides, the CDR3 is TGTGCCAGCAGCTTAGATCGGGGGTTCAGGAACACTGAAGCTTTCTTT. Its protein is CASSLDRGFRNTEAFF.

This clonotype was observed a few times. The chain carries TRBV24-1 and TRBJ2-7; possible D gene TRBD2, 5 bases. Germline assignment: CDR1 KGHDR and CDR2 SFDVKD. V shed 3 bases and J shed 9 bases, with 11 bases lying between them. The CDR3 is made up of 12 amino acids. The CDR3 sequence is CATSDRGWRQYF. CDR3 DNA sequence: TGTGCCACCAGTGATCGGGGTTGGCGGCAGTACTTC.

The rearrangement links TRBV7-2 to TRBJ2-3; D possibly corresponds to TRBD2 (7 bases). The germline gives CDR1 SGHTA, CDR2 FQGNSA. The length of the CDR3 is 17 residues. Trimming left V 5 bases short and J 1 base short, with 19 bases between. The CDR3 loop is CASSPLFPGGGTDTQYF. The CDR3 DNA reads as TGTGCCAGCAGCCCTCTATTCCCGGGGGGCGGCACAGATACGCAGTATTTT.

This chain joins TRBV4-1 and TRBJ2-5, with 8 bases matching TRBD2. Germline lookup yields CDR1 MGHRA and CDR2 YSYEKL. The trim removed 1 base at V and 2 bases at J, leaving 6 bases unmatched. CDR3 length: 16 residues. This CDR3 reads CASSQAFGGAQETQYF. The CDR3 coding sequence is TGCGCCAGCAGCCAAGCCTTCGGGGGGGCTCAAGAGACCCAGTACTTC.

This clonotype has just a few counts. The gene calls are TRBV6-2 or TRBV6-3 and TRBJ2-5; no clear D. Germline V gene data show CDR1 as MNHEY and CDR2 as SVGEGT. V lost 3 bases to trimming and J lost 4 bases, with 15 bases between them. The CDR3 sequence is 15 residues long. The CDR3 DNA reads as TGTGCCAGCAGTTATCAGTCGGGTATAGGAGAGACCCAGTACTTC. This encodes CASSYQSGIGETQYF.

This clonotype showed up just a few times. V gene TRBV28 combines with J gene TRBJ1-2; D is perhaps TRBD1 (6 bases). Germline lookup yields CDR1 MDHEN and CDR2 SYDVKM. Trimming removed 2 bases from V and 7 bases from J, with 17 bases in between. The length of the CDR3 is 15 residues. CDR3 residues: CASSLSGGASSGYTF. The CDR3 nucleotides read TGTGCCAGCAGTTTAAGTGGGGGGGCGTCAAGTGGCTACACCTTC.

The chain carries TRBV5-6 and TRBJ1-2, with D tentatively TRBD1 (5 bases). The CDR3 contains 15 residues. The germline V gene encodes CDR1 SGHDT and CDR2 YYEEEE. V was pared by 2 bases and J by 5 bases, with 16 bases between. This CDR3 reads CASSFGRASLYGYTF. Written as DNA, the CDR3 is TGTGCCAGCAGCTTCGGCAGGGCTTCCCTGTATGGCTACACCTTC.